Listed below are T cell receptor beta chains from one sample, sequenced in a study of T cells in Graves' hyperthyroidism and ophthalmopathy. In TCRdb, the multiplex PCR reads were re-called with MiXCR into one record per CDR3 protein. The table has 250,000 to 300,000 distinct CDR3 sequences, approximately 15% seen once; the top ten hold about 14%. Specimen: blood. The receptors were sampled from a woman between 35 and 50 years old with Graves' hyperthyroidism that later progressed to Graves' ophthalmopathy. Both conserved end residues are part of each CDR3. Each record gives: D gene, clone size, J gene, V gene, CDR3 DNA, CDR3 protein. The D gene is left open where the match is weak. Expanded clones get a size class; other rows say once, few or many, or leave the size out.

D gene: .; clone size: .; J gene: TRBJ2-3; V gene: TRBV20-1; CDR3 DNA: TGCAGTGCTAGACTGGGTCCCCCCACAGATACGCAGTATTTT; CDR3 protein: CSARLGPPTDTQYF
D gene: .; clone size: many; J gene: TRBJ2-7; V gene: TRBV10-3; CDR3 DNA: TGTGCCATCAGTGAGACTACACGGGGGGAGCAGTACTTC; CDR3 protein: CAISETTRGEQYF
D gene: TRBD1; clone size: .; J gene: TRBJ2-7; V gene: TRBV3-1; CDR3 DNA: TGTGCCAGCAGCCCTCGGGACAGGGGCTACGGCGAGCAGTACTTC; CDR3 protein: CASSPRDRGYGEQYF
D gene: .; clone size: few; J gene: TRBJ2-1; V gene: TRBV10-3; CDR3 DNA: TGTGCCATCAGTGAGGGAGGGGGTTCAGTCTACAATGAGCAGTTCTTC; CDR3 protein: CAISEGGGSVYNEQFF
D gene: .; clone size: .; J gene: TRBJ2-1; V gene: TRBV7-8; CDR3 DNA: TGTGCCAGCAGCTTCTTAGATGAGCAGTTCTTC; CDR3 protein: CASSFLDEQFF
D gene: TRBD1; clone size: many; J gene: TRBJ2-7; V gene: TRBV19; CDR3 DNA: TGTGCCAGTAAAGGGACAGCCTACGAGCAGTACTTC; CDR3 protein: CASKGTAYEQYF
D gene: TRBD2; clone size: many; J gene: TRBJ2-5; V gene: TRBV20-1; CDR3 DNA: TGCAGTGCCACCACCGGGGGACCCTTAGCGGGAGGAACCCAGTACTTC; CDR3 protein: CSATTGGPLAGGTQYF
D gene: .; clone size: few; J gene: TRBJ1-4; V gene: TRBV27; CDR3 DNA: TGTGCCAGCAGCTCAGTGACAGCAACTAATGAAAAACTGTTTTTT; CDR3 protein: CASSSVTATNEKLFF
D gene: .; clone size: .; J gene: TRBJ1-5; V gene: TRBV30; CDR3 DNA: TGTGCCTGGAGTCCAATGGGGAAAAGAGGGGGCAATCAGCCCCAGCATTTT; CDR3 protein: CAWSPMGKRGGNQPQHF
D gene: TRBD2; clone size: many; J gene: TRBJ2-1; V gene: TRBV12-3/TRBV12-4; CDR3 DNA: TGTGCCAGCAGTTTCTTCAGCGGGAGTAATGAGCAGTTCTTC; CDR3 protein: CASSFFSGSNEQFF
D gene: TRBD1; clone size: few; J gene: TRBJ1-1; V gene: TRBV18; CDR3 DNA: TGTGCCAGCTCAAAAGAGACAGGGCGCACTGAAGCTTTCTTT; CDR3 protein: CASSKETGRTEAFF
D gene: .; clone size: many; J gene: TRBJ1-1; V gene: TRBV5-1; CDR3 DNA: TGCGCCAGCAGCTTGGATTCCAGGGGAAACACTGAAGCTTTCTTT; CDR3 protein: CASSLDSRGNTEAFF
D gene: .; clone size: many; J gene: TRBJ2-1; V gene: TRBV7-3; CDR3 DNA: TGTGCCAGCAGCTTAGACGCCAATGAGCAGTTCTTC; CDR3 protein: CASSLDANEQFF
D gene: .; clone size: many; J gene: TRBJ2-7; V gene: TRBV6-2/TRBV6-3; CDR3 DNA: TGTGCCAGCAGTTACTCTGCTTACGAGCAGTACTTC; CDR3 protein: CASSYSAYEQYF
D gene: .; clone size: .; J gene: TRBJ2-7; V gene: TRBV12-3/TRBV12-4; CDR3 DNA: TGTGCCAGCAGTTTAGCAGTGCCAGGGGAGGGTGAGTCCTACGAGCAGTACTTC; CDR3 protein: CASSLAVPGEGESYEQYF
D gene: .; clone size: many; J gene: TRBJ2-7; V gene: TRBV6-1; CDR3 DNA: TGTGCCAGGGTCCATGAGGGGGATCTCACCTACGAGCAGTACTTC; CDR3 protein: CARVHEGDLTYEQYF
D gene: TRBD2; clone size: many; J gene: TRBJ2-2; V gene: TRBV3-1; CDR3 DNA: TGTGCCAGCAGCCAATTATCCGGGACTAGAGACACCGGGGAGCTGTTTTTT; CDR3 protein: CASSQLSGTRDTGELFF
D gene: TRBD2; clone size: .; J gene: TRBJ2-1; V gene: TRBV4-1; CDR3 DNA: TGCGCCAGCAGCCACCGAGGAGCCGGGACTAGTCGGGATGAGCAGTTCTTC; CDR3 protein: CASSHRGAGTSRDEQFF
D gene: .; clone size: .; J gene: TRBJ1-2; V gene: TRBV3-1; CDR3 DNA: TGTGCCAGCAGCCAACGGGGAAACTATGGCTACACCTTC; CDR3 protein: CASSQRGNYGYTF
D gene: TRBD2; clone size: many; J gene: TRBJ2-3; V gene: TRBV12-3/TRBV12-4; CDR3 DNA: TGTGCCAGCAGTCCCTCGGGAGGGGGGAACACAGATACGCAGTATTTT; CDR3 protein: CASSPSGGGNTDTQYF
D gene: .; clone size: many; J gene: TRBJ2-7; V gene: TRBV18; CDR3 DNA: TGTGCCAGCTCGGCCTGGGGGCTAGGGGCTTACGAGCAGTACTTC; CDR3 protein: CASSAWGLGAYEQYF
D gene: .; clone size: .; J gene: TRBJ2-3; V gene: TRBV20-1; CDR3 DNA: TGCAGTGCTAGAGCTATTAGCACAGATACGCAGTATTTT; CDR3 protein: CSARAISTDTQYF
D gene: .; clone size: many; J gene: TRBJ1-6; V gene: TRBV2; CDR3 DNA: TGTGCCAGCAGCTCCCAAAGGTCCTATAATTCACCCCTCCACTTT; CDR3 protein: CASSSQRSYNSPLHF
D gene: .; clone size: few; J gene: TRBJ2-1; V gene: TRBV20-1; CDR3 DNA: TGCAGTGCTAGTATGGGCCAGGGTCTCGGTGAGCAGTTCTTC; CDR3 protein: CSASMGQGLGEQFF
D gene: TRBD1; clone size: many; J gene: TRBJ2-6; V gene: TRBV28; CDR3 DNA: TGTGCCAGCAGTTCCACAGGGGCTGGGGCCAACGTCCTGACTTTC; CDR3 protein: CASSSTGAGANVLTF
D gene: TRBD2; clone size: .; J gene: TRBJ2-3; V gene: TRBV6-1; CDR3 DNA: TGTGCCAGCAGTGGGGCCCGCGGGAGTTCGGATACGCAGTATTTT; CDR3 protein: CASSGARGSSDTQYF
D gene: TRBD2; clone size: .; J gene: TRBJ2-7; V gene: TRBV20-1; CDR3 DNA: TGCAGTGCCCACGTCCCGGGAGGGCCCTACGAGCAGTACTTC; CDR3 protein: CSAHVPGGPYEQYF
D gene: .; clone size: many; J gene: TRBJ2-5; V gene: TRBV6-1; CDR3 DNA: TGTGCCAGCAGAACCACGGGGACCCAGTACTTC; CDR3 protein: CASRTTGTQYF
D gene: TRBD2; clone size: .; J gene: TRBJ2-1; V gene: TRBV5-1; CDR3 DNA: TGCGCCAGCAGCTTGGAATTTAGCGGGACCCATGAGCAGTTCTTC; CDR3 protein: CASSLEFSGTHEQFF
D gene: .; clone size: many; J gene: TRBJ1-5; V gene: TRBV6-1; CDR3 DNA: TGTGCCAGCAGTGAAGACACGGGCTATACGGCCCAGCATTTT; CDR3 protein: CASSEDTGYTAQHF
D gene: .; clone size: many; J gene: TRBJ1-1; V gene: TRBV20-1; CDR3 DNA: TGCAGTGCGGGACTCAGGGGAAACACTGAAGCTTTCTTT; CDR3 protein: CSAGLRGNTEAFF
D gene: .; clone size: many; J gene: TRBJ2-1; V gene: TRBV12-3/TRBV12-4; CDR3 DNA: TGTGCCAGCAGCCTGCGGTGGGGGGATGAGCAGTTCTTC; CDR3 protein: CASSLRWGDEQFF
D gene: .; clone size: .; J gene: TRBJ2-1; V gene: TRBV15; CDR3 DNA: TGTGCCACCAGCAGAGAAAACAGCATTGAGCAGTTCTTC; CDR3 protein: CATSRENSIEQFF
D gene: TRBD1; clone size: few; J gene: TRBJ2-4; V gene: TRBV19; CDR3 DNA: TGTGCCAGTAGTAGGGGCGGCAGGGGGTATTCCCAAAACATTCAGTACTTC; CDR3 protein: CASSRGGRGYSQNIQYF
D gene: TRBD1; clone size: many; J gene: TRBJ2-7; V gene: TRBV28; CDR3 DNA: TGTGCCAGCAGTTTAGGGACAGGGGTAAAGAACGAGCAGTACTTC; CDR3 protein: CASSLGTGVKNEQYF
D gene: .; clone size: .; J gene: TRBJ2-1; V gene: TRBV3-1; CDR3 DNA: TGTGCCAGCAGTGGGACTTACCCTAGCAATGAGCAGTTCTTC; CDR3 protein: CASSGTYPSNEQFF
D gene: .; clone size: many; J gene: TRBJ1-1; V gene: TRBV29-1; CDR3 DNA: TGCAGCGTCGTCGTTTTCATGAACACTGAAGCTTTCTTT; CDR3 protein: CSVVVFMNTEAFF
D gene: .; clone size: few; J gene: TRBJ1-3; V gene: TRBV19; CDR3 DNA: TGTGCCAGTCGTGGGGGACTTGCTGGAAACACCATATATTTT; CDR3 protein: CASRGGLAGNTIYF
D gene: TRBD1; clone size: many; J gene: TRBJ1-5; V gene: TRBV6-5; CDR3 DNA: TGTGCCAGCAGTTACAACAGGGGGCGGGTTAGCAATCAGCCCCAGCATTTT; CDR3 protein: CASSYNRGRVSNQPQHF
D gene: .; clone size: many; J gene: TRBJ2-1; V gene: TRBV18; CDR3 DNA: TGTGCCAGCTCACCCGCCCGCAATGAGCAGTTCTTC; CDR3 protein: CASSPARNEQFF
D gene: .; clone size: many; J gene: TRBJ2-3; V gene: TRBV25-1; CDR3 DNA: TGTGCCAGCAGTGATAGGCGATTCGTAGATACGCAGTATTTT; CDR3 protein: CASSDRRFVDTQYF
D gene: .; clone size: few; J gene: TRBJ2-1; V gene: TRBV20-1; CDR3 DNA: TGCAGTGCTAGCGGGATCAGCTCCTACAATGAGCAGTTCTTC; CDR3 protein: CSASGISSYNEQFF
D gene: TRBD2; clone size: many; J gene: TRBJ2-7; V gene: TRBV14; CDR3 DNA: TGTGCCAGCAGCCAAGGGGGACTAGCGGGAGTCTACGAGCAGTACTTC; CDR3 protein: CASSQGGLAGVYEQYF
D gene: TRBD2; clone size: .; J gene: TRBJ2-2; V gene: TRBV5-6; CDR3 DNA: TGTGCCAGCAGCCCCGGGAGCGGGGAGCTGCTTTTT; CDR3 protein: CASSPGSGELLF
D gene: TRBD2; clone size: many; J gene: TRBJ2-7; V gene: TRBV29-1; CDR3 DNA: TGCAGCGTTAGGACTAGCGGGAGTTTGGGTGAGCAGTACTTC; CDR3 protein: CSVRTSGSLGEQYF
D gene: TRBD1; clone size: many; J gene: TRBJ1-2; V gene: TRBV28; CDR3 DNA: TGTGCCAGCAGTCCCGGGACAGGCCGCGGCATCTATGGCTACACCTTC; CDR3 protein: CASSPGTGRGIYGYTF
D gene: TRBD1; clone size: many; J gene: TRBJ2-7; V gene: TRBV28; CDR3 DNA: TGTGCCAGCAGAAGACAGGGGATGGGCAGGGAGCAGTACTTC; CDR3 protein: CASRRQGMGREQYF
D gene: .; clone size: many; J gene: TRBJ1-5; V gene: TRBV6-1; CDR3 DNA: TGTGCCAGCAGTTACCGGGCGGGGGTAGGCAATCAGCCCCAGCATTTT; CDR3 protein: CASSYRAGVGNQPQHF
D gene: .; clone size: once; J gene: TRBJ2-7; V gene: TRBV2; CDR3 DNA: TGTGCCGGCAGGACGTCAGTTCCCTACGAGCAGTACTTC; CDR3 protein: CAGRTSVPYEQYF